A selection of T cell receptor beta chains follows, all from one sample in a study of T cell responses to AZD1222 COVID-19 vaccine. Profiling relied on immunoSEQ multiplex PCR, and the TCRdb table lists in-frame clones only, not all of them. The data show around 87,000 clones, approximately 91% seen once. This sample comprised peripheral blood, obtained on day 0 of AZD1222 vaccination. These receptors were taken from an adult in good health. Both conserved end residues are part of each CDR3. The D gene is left open where the match is weak. Some rows mark clone size as missing; the rest say once, few, many or name a class of expanded clone.

D	J	V	size	CDR3	DNA
.	TRBJ1-3	TRBV4-1	.	CASSQAESSGNTIYF	TGCGCCAGCAGCCAAGCAGAGAGCTCTGGAAACACCATATATTTT
TRBD1	TRBJ1-5	TRBV7-9	once	CASSRDRGMPQPQHF	TGTGCCAGCAGCCGAGACAGGGGCATGCCTCAGCCCCAGCATTTT
.	TRBJ2-5	TRBV12-3/TRBV12-4	.	CASSLRLETQYF	TGTGCCAGCAGTTTGAGGTTGGAGACCCAGTACTTC
.	TRBJ2-3	TRBV5-8	.	CASSFSRGSGYTQYF	TGTGCCAGCAGCTTCTCCAGGGGCAGTGGTTATACGCAGTATTTT
TRBD1	TRBJ1-4	TRBV4-3	.	CASSQGQGAEKLFF	TGCGCCAGCAGCCAGGGACAGGGCGCGGAAAAACTGTTTTTT
TRBD2	TRBJ2-3	TRBV10-3	.	CATKTSGGTDTQYF	TGTGCCACCAAGACTAGCGGGGGTACAGATACGCAGTATTTT
.	TRBJ2-1	TRBV6-5	once	CASSSLGYEQFF	TGTGCCAGCAGTTCTTTGGGTTATGAGCAGTTCTTC
TRBD2	TRBJ2-1	TRBV28	.	CASSPHSGGYNEQFF	TGTGCCAGCAGTCCACATAGCGGGGGTTACAATGAGCAGTTCTTC
.	TRBJ1-5	TRBV6-5	.	CASSYIGSNQPQHF	TGTGCCAGCAGTTACATTGGGAGCAATCAGCCCCAGCATTTT
.	TRBJ1-1	TRBV7-2	once	CASSPARGTEAFF	TGTGCCAGCAGCCCCGCGAGGGGTACTGAAGCTTTCTTT
TRBD1	TRBJ2-2	TRBV2	.	CASSRPTGAAANTGELFF	TGTGCCAGCAGTCGCCCGACAGGGGCCGCCGCGAACACCGGGGAGCTGTTTTTT
.	TRBJ1-3	TRBV9	.	CASSGEVGNTIYF	TGTGCCAGCAGCGGCGAGGTAGGAAACACCATATATTTT
.	TRBJ2-3	TRBV6-2/TRBV6-3	few	CASSEVWGDTQYF	TGTGCCAGCAGCGAGGTCTGGGGAGATACGCAGTATTTT
.	TRBJ1-2	TRBV6-6	.	CASSSPPRPNYGYTF	TGTGCCAGCAGTTCCCCCCCGAGGCCGAACTATGGCTACACCTTC
.	TRBJ2-3	TRBV12-3/TRBV12-4	.	CASRQGTDTQYF	TGTGCCAGCAGACAGGGAACAGATACGCAGTATTTT
.	TRBJ1-2	TRBV10-2	few	CASSDFGRQLYGYTF	TGCGCCAGCAGTGATTTCGGCCGTCAGTTATATGGCTACACCTTC
.	TRBJ2-7	TRBV7-2	.	CASSLGPGSTYEQYF	TGTGCCAGCAGCTTAGGTCCGGGTAGTACCTACGAGCAGTACTTC
.	TRBJ1-5	TRBV7-8	few	CASSLEDISNQPQHF	TGTGCCAGCAGCTTAGAAGACATTAGCAATCAGCCCCAGCATTTT
.	TRBJ2-5	TRBV24-1	.	CATSEGHQETQYF	TGTGCCACCAGTGAAGGGCACCAAGAGACCCAGTACTTC
TRBD1	TRBJ2-3	TRBV3-1/TRBV3-2	.	CASSQPGTGGTDTQYF	TGTGCCAGCAGTCAACCTGGGACAGGGGGCACAGATACGCAGTATTTT
.	TRBJ1-1	TRBV6-5	.	CASSYSFQMNTEAFF	TGTGCCAGCAGTTACTCGTTTCAGATGAACACTGAAGCTTTCTTT
.	TRBJ2-7	TRBV29-1	.	CSVGEAYEQYF	TGCAGCGTTGGGGAGGCCTACGAGCAGTACTTC
.	TRBJ2-3	TRBV5-1	.	CASRFRGEGTDTQYF	TGCGCCAGCAGATTCAGGGGAGAAGGCACAGATACGCAGTATTTT
.	TRBJ2-6	TRBV5-1	.	CASSIQGGAGANVLTF	TGCGCCAGCAGCATCCAGGGAGGAGCTGGGGCCAACGTCCTGACTTTC
.	TRBJ2-5	TRBV4-1	.	CASSPYGPGIETQYF	TGCGCCAGCAGCCCATACGGCCCTGGCATAGAGACCCAGTACTTC
.	TRBJ2-3	TRBV4-2	once	CASSRETSLTDTQYF	TGTGCCAGCAGCCGGGAGACTAGTCTGACGGATACGCAGTATTTT
TRBD2	TRBJ2-5	TRBV5-4	.	CASSLAGGGQETQYF	TGTGCCAGCAGCTTGGCGGGGGGAGGTCAAGAGACCCAGTACTTC